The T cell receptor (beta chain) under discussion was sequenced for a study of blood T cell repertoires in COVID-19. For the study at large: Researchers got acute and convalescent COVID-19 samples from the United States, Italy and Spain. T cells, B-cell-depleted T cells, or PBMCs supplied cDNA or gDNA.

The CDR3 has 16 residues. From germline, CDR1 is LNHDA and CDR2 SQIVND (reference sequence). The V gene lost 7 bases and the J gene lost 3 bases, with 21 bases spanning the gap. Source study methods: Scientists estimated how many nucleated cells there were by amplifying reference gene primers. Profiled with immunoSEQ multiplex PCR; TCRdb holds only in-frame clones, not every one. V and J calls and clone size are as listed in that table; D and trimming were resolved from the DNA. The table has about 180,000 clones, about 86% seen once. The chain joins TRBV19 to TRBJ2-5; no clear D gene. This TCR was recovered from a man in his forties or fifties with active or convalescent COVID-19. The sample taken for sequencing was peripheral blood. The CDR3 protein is CASKNYHTSSEETQYF. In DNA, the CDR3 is TGTGCCAGTAAAAACTACCACACAAGTAGTGAAGAGACCCAGTACTTC.